Given below is one T cell receptor (beta chain) in context. As yet, its antigen is unknown. This CDR3 has 15 amino acids. Trimming pared 2 bases from V and 0 bases from J, leaving 8 bases between. Germline CDR1 reads MRHNA; CDR2 reads SNTAGT. This record comes from a study of cytomegalovirus exposure and HLA in healthy donors. Study-wide findings and caveats: Sequencing depth across donors, presence/absence analyses assumed, was roughly uniform. V- and J-gene trimming of TCR beta was linked (in a later analysis) to a missense DCLRE1C variant.

Among the donors, all were healthy bone marrow donors. Primers included in the PCR were 60 Vbeta and 13 Jbeta primers. Libraries were prepared by immunoSEQ multiplex PCR; TCRdb keeps only in-frame clonotypes and omits some of them. The table has roughly 200,000 clones, more than 65% seen once. This sequence was found in a female donor in good health and CMV-seronegative. The V and J genes are TRBV6-4 and TRBJ2-1; maybe TRBD2 (5 bases). The sequenced sample consisted of PBMCs. The chain's CDR3 is CASSDRSGSYNEQFF. DNA of the CDR3: TGTGCCAGCAGTGACCGGAGCGGCTCCTACAATGAGCAGTTCTTC.